This TCR beta chain was documented in a study of beta chain features in type 1 diabetes. Notes on the study in general: The cDNA sequencing approach could over-represent high-TCR-expressing cells. The question left open here concerned HLA type influencing TCRB rearrangement.

Regarding this clone: Its antigen is still unknown. Other DNA sequences from this sample encode an identical CDR3 as well.

Reverse transcription of all isolated RNA meant that expressed TCRB transcripts were sequenced. Sequenced by immunoSEQ multiplex PCR; TCRdb stores in-frame clones only, minus some. In the table there are hundreds of thousands of clones, approximately 30% of which are singletons. The germline V gene has CDR1 KGHSH and CDR2 LQKENI. Deletions cut 3 bases from V and 3 bases from J, with 8 bases between. The CDR3 consists of 13 residues. This receptor was taken from a man between 18 and 29 years old in good health. Sequencing used naive CD4+ T cells from blood. This chain connects TRBV18 to TRBJ2-5, with D perhaps TRBD1 (5 bases). CDR3: CASSPTREETQYF. The CDR3 nucleotides are TGTGCCAGCTCACCTACCAGGGAAGAGACCCAGTACTTC.